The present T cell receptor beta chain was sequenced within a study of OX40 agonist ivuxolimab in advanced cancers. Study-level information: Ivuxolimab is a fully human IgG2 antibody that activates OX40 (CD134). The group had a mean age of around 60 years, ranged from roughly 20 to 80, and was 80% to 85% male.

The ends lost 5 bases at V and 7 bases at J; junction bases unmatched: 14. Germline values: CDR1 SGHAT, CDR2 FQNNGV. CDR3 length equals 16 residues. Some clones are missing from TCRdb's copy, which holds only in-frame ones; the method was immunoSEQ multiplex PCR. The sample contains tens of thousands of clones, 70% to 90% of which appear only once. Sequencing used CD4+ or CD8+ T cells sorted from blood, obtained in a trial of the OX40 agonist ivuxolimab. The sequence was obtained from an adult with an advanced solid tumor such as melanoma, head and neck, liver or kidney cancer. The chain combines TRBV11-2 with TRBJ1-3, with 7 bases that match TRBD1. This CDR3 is CASSGFRGTLGNTIYF. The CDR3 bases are TGTGCCAGCAGCGGCTTCAGGGGGACTCTGGGCAACACCATATATTTT.